What follows are 20 T cell receptor beta chains derived from one specimen sequenced in a study of blood T cell repertoires in COVID-19. Repertoires were generated with immunoSEQ multiplex PCR, while TCRdb's copy carries only in-frame clones and drops some. The repertoire holds some 33,000 clones, 90% to 95% seen once, with about 4.9% in the top ten. Input material: peripheral blood. Source of these receptors: a human donor in a cohort sampled during active COVID-19.

CDR3 coding DNA: TGTGCCAGCAGCGCTAGCGGGACGGAGACCCAGTACTTC. Its translation is CASSASGTETQYF. The gene calls are TRBV7-2 and TRBJ2-5, with 9 bases fitting TRBD2. Trimming cost V 5 bases and J 5 bases; bases outside gene matches: 3. CDR1 and CDR2 from the germline V gene are SGHTA and FQGNSA. The CDR3 contains 13 residues.

The chain carries TRBV6-5 and TRBJ1-3; TRBD1 matches 7 bases. With 4 bases clipped from V and 8 bases from J, the junction kept 5 bases outside the gene matches. Germline V gives CDR1 MNHEY, CDR2 SVGAGI. The CDR3 totals 13 residues. The CDR3 nucleotides read TGTGCCAGCAGTTTCCGGGACAGCTACACCATATATTTT. Its protein is CASSFRDSYTIYF.

This chain uses TRBV27 with TRBJ2-7, with D perhaps matching TRBD1 (5 bases). Trimming shortened V by 2 bases and J by 5 bases, and 19 bases separated the two germline ends. The CDR3 extends over 16 amino acids. CDR1 and CDR2 from the germline V gene are MNHEY and SMNVEV (reference sequence). CDR3 protein: CASSLPMRSRAHEQYV. In DNA, the CDR3 is TGTGCCAGCAGTTTACCGATGCGGTCCAGGGCCCACGAGCAGTACGTC.

This clone turned up a few times. The J gene is TRBJ1-5, the V gene TRBV30; a possible D gene is TRBD1 (5 bases). The CDR3 spans 13 residues. Per the germline V gene, CDR1 is GTSNPN and CDR2 is SVGIG (reference sequence). Trimming stripped 5 bases from V and 6 bases from J, with 14 bases between. The CDR3 nucleotides are TGTGCCTGGGGAGGGCAGGGTTCTCAGCCCCAGCATTTT. Translation gives CAWGGQGSQPQHF. The full variable domain, rest sourced from reference TRBV30 and TRBJ1-5, is SQTIHQWPATLVQPVGSPLSLECTVEGTSNPNLYWYRQAAGRGLQLLFYSVGIGQISSEVPQNLSASRPQDRQFILSSKKLLLSDSGFYLCAWGGQGSQPQHFGDGTRLSIL.

The rearrangement links TRBV3-1 (or the pseudogene TRBV3-2) to TRBJ2-5, with D perhaps TRBD1 (6 bases). With 1 base removed from V and 5 bases from J, the gap between germline ends came to 11 bases. Germline V gene data show CDR1 as LGHDT and CDR2 as YNNKEL (reference sequence). The length of the CDR3 is 14 residues. The DNA for the CDR3 is TGTGCCAGCAGCCAAGGCGACAGGAGGGAGACCCAGTACTTC. It codes for CASSQGDRRETQYF.

The gene calls are TRBV3-1 (or the pseudogene TRBV3-2) and TRBJ1-1; TRBD1 aligns across 10 bases. The junction had 4 bases not matched to a gene; V was cut back by 6 bases and J by 3 bases. The CDR3 has 14 amino acids. The germline V gene has CDR1 LGHDT and CDR2 YNNKEL (reference sequence). Written as DNA, the CDR3 is TGTGCCAGCAGGGCAGGGACAGGGGACACTGAAGCTTTCTTT. This translates into CASRAGTGDTEAFF.

V usage is TRBV7-9 and J usage is TRBJ2-5; no clear D. The germline gives CDR1 SEHNR, CDR2 FQNEAQ (reference sequence). The CDR3 is 15 amino acids. V was clipped by 1 base and J by 5 bases, with 14 bases between them. The DNA of the CDR3 is TGTGCCAGCAGCTTAGGCCGAGGTCCTCGGGAGACCCAGTACTTC. Translation gives CASSLGRGPRETQYF.

The chain links TRBV2 to TRBJ2-1; 11 positions agree with TRBD1. The CDR3 spans 15 residues. CDR1 is SNHLY and CDR2 is FYNNEI in the germline V gene. J was trimmed by 8 bases and V by 7 bases; bases with no gene match: 10. CDR3 coding DNA: TGTGCCAGCACCCTAGGACAGGGGGCCGGGGATGAGCAGTTCTTC. Its protein product is CASTLGQGAGDEQFF.

This sequence joins TRBV7-2 and TRBJ1-1; 8 positions match TRBD1. V was clipped by 5 bases and J by 11 bases; unmatched bases: 13. Germline V gene sequence: CDR1 SGHTA, CDR2 FQGNSA. This CDR3 has 14 amino acids. The CDR3 DNA reads TGTGCCAGCAGCGCCCGGACAGGGCTCTTGGCCGCTTTCTTT. This sequence encodes CASSARTGLLAAFF.

Only one count was recorded for this clone. The chain employs TRBV5-6 and TRBJ1-5, with 7 bases that match TRBD1. V gave up 4 bases and J gave up 3 bases; unmatched junction bases: 13. In germline, CDR1 is SGHDT, CDR2 YYEEEE. This CDR3 is 17 amino acids long. CDR3 residues: CASSQWTGLNPNQPQHF. CDR3 bases: TGTGCCAGCAGCCAATGGACAGGCTTAAACCCCAATCAGCCCCAGCATTTT.

The chain has TRBV18 and TRBJ2-5, with D possibly matching TRBD1 (5 bases). V lost 2 bases and J 2 bases, leaving 9 bases between the germline ends. CDR1 and CDR2 (germline): KGHSH, LQKENI. This CDR3 has 14 amino acids. CDR3 DNA: TGTGCCAGCTCACCAGGGGCGGTTCAAGAGACCCAGTACTTC. This sequence encodes CASSPGAVQETQYF.

The rearrangement uses TRBV12-1 and TRBJ2-7; TRBD1 was called by the table and not checked on the DNA. TRBV12-1 is deemed a pseudogene. This CDR3 comprises 13 residues. CDR3 bases: TGTGCCAGCAGCCCTGACACAACCTACGAGCAGTACGTC. It yields the protein CASSPDTTYEQYV.

This clone has only a few counts. CDR3 in amino acids: CASSGFSGRQPQHF. In DNA form, the CDR3 reads TGTGCCAGCAGTGGATTTTCAGGGCGCCAGCCCCAGCATTTT. The chain has TRBV2 and TRBJ1-5, with TRBD1 as a possible D gene (5 bases). The V and J ends lost 4 bases and 7 bases respectively, with 14 bases between them. The CDR3 sequence is 14 residues long. Germline CDR1 is SNHLY and CDR2 is FYNNEI.

The CDR3 DNA follows: TGTGCCAGCAGCTGGACCCTGGGGCCAGATACGCAGTATTTT. This encodes CASSWTLGPDTQYF. V gene TRBV11-1 combines with J gene TRBJ2-3, with a weak D call TRBD1 (5 bases). Germline CDR1 is SGHAT and CDR2 is FQDESV (reference sequence). The germline V and J ends were trimmed by 4 bases and 4 bases, with 12 bases remaining between them. The CDR3 runs to 14 residues.

The chain links TRBV28 to TRBJ1-5; possibly TRBD1 for D (6 bases). Germline-derived CDR1 and CDR2 are MDHEN and SYDVKM. CDR3 length: 16 amino acids. V lost 5 bases and J lost 6, with 20 bases in between. CDR3 sequence (DNA): TGTGCCAGCAGTACGGGGGGCGGGACAAGTAGTCAGCCCCAGCATTTT. Amino acids: CASSTGGGTSSQPQHF.

In DNA, the CDR3 is TGTGCCATCACCCTCACAGGGTTTGGCGGCTACACCTTC. Amino acids: CAITLTGFGGYTF. This chain joins TRBV10-3 and TRBJ1-2, with a possible D match to TRBD1 (6 bases). The CDR3 spans 13 residues. CDR1 and CDR2 (germline): ENHRY, SYGVKD. Trimming removed 7 bases at V and 8 bases at J, with 17 bases between.

This clone is a singleton in its sample. This CDR3 is CASSGTGASEGYTF. The CDR3 nucleotides read TGTGCCAGCAGTGGGACAGGGGCTTCGGAGGGCTACACCTTC. V gene TRBV2 combines with J gene TRBJ1-2; TRBD1 matches 9 bases. From germline, CDR1 is SNHLY and CDR2 FYNNEI. Germline trimming cut 4 bases from V and 8 bases from J; bases unmatched to any gene: 8. The CDR3 totals 14 residues.

In DNA, the CDR3 is TGCGCCAGCAGCCCTTCGGAGGGGAATGAGCAGTTCTTC. Amino acids: CASSPSEGNEQFF. The V gene is TRBV5-1, the J gene TRBJ2-1; a weak D match, TRBD2 (6 bases). Germline CDR1 and CDR2: SGHRS and YFSETQ. This CDR3 has 13 residues. V was shortened by 4 bases and J by 7 bases, with 12 bases between the two germline ends.

V gene TRBV10-3 combines with J gene TRBJ1-6, with D perhaps TRBD1 (6 bases). Trimming removed 10 bases at V and 6 bases at J, with 13 bases between. This CDR3 contains 13 residues. The germline gives CDR1 ENHRY, CDR2 SYGVKD. The CDR3 DNA reads TGTGCCAACCCGGGACACAGTAATTCACCCCTCCACTTT. Protein: CANPGHSNSPLHF.

This clone was seen more than once but under ten times. The V call is TRBV2, the J call TRBJ1-5; 9 nucleotides line up with TRBD1. Trimming cost V 6 bases and J 11 bases; bases outside gene matches: 14. The CDR3 runs to 15 residues. Per germline, CDR1 SNHLY and CDR2 FYNNEI. The CDR3 here is CASRPDRGEVMTQHF. The CDR3 nucleotides are TGTGCCAGCAGGCCCGACAGGGGGGAAGTTATGACCCAGCATTTT.